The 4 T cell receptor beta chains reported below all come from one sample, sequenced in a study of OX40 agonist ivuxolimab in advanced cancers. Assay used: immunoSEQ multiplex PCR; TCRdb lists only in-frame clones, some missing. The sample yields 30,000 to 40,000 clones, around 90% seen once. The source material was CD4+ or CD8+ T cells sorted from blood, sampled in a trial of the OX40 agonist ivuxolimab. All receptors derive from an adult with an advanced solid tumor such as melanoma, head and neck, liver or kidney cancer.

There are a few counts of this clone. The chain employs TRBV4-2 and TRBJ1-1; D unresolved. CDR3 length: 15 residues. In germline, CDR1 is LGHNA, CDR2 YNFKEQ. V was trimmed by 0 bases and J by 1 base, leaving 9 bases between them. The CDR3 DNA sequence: TGTGCCAGCAGCCAAGATTTGCGCGAGAACACTGAAGCTTTCTTT. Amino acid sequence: CASSQDLRENTEAFF.

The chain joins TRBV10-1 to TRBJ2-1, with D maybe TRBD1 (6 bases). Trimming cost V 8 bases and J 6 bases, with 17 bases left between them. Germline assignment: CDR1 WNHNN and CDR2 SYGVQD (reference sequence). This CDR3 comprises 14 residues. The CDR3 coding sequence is TGCGCCAGCTCCCTGGACAGCAATACCAATGAGCAGTTCTTC. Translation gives CASSLDSNTNEQFF.

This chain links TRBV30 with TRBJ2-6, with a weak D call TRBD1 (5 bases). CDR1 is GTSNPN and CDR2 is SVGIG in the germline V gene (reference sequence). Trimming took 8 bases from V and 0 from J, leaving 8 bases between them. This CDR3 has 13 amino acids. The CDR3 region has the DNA TGTGCCCAGGGCCTCTCTGGGGCCAACGTCCTGACTTTC. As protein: CAQGLSGANVLTF.

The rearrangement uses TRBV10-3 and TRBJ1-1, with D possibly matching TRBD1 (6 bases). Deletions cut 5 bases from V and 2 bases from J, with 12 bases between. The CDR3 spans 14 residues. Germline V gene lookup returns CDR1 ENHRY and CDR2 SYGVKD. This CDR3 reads CAISHREENTEAFF. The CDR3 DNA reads TGTGCCATCAGTCACAGGGAAGAAAACACTGAAGCTTTCTTT.